This TCR beta chain was obtained from a study of blood T cell repertoires in COVID-19. V shed 4 bases and J 6 bases; nucleotides not matched to a gene: 12. CDR3 length equals 15 residues. CDR1 SGDLS and CDR2 YYNGEE come from the germline V gene. In the authors' workflow: Scientists estimated how many nucleated cells there were by amplifying reference gene primers. Profiling relied on immunoSEQ multiplex PCR, and the TCRdb table lists in-frame clones only, not all of them. The V and J calls and clone size come from that table; D and trimming were worked out from the DNA. Here the sample spans some 100,000 clones, about nine tenths being singletons.

The chain recombines TRBV9 with TRBJ2-7, with 8 bases identical to TRBD2. Sequencing was done on a sample of peripheral blood. The TCR comes from a man between 50 and 59 years old with acute or convalescent COVID-19. The CDR3 bases are TGTGCCAGCAGCACCCTTCCGGGACTAGGGGCCGAGCAGTACTTC. It is translated as CASSTLPGLGAEQYF.